These T cell receptor beta chains were read from a single sample in a study of cytomegalovirus exposure and HLA in healthy donors. The table came from immunoSEQ multiplex PCR; TCRdb's copy has only in-frame clones and leaves some out. The profile shows 150,000 to 200,000 clones, 78% of them singletons. The sequencing sample was made of PBMCs. The source is a woman aged 25-40 years in good health and CMV-seropositive. Both conserved end residues are part of each CDR3. Fields, in order: CDR3 protein, CDR3 DNA, clone size, D gene, V gene, J gene. D genes are given only for firm matches. Size is stated for part of the rows, as once, few or many counts, or as a class when the clone is expanded.

cdr3_aa: CAISDSGTVQETQYF; cdr3_nt: TGTGCCATCAGTGACTCCGGGACAGTGCAAGAGACCCAGTACTTC; clone_size: -; d_call: TRBD1; v_call: TRBV10-3; j_call: TRBJ2-5
cdr3_aa: CASSPREEDEKLFF; cdr3_nt: TGTGCCAGCAGCCCTAGGGAGGAAGATGAAAAACTGTTTTTT; clone_size: -; d_call: -; v_call: TRBV28; j_call: TRBJ1-4
cdr3_aa: CASCGSPNEKLFF; cdr3_nt: TGTGCCAGCTGCGGCAGCCCTAATGAAAAACTGTTTTTT; clone_size: -; d_call: -; v_call: TRBV28; j_call: TRBJ1-4
cdr3_aa: CASRLGGQATYSNQPQHF; cdr3_nt: TGTGCAAGTCGCTTAGGCGGACAGGCGACATATAGCAATCAGCCCCAGCATTTT; clone_size: -; d_call: -; v_call: TRBV12-2; j_call: TRBJ1-5
cdr3_aa: CASSTGDSTNEKLFF; cdr3_nt: TGCGCCAGCAGCACGGGGGACTCAACTAATGAAAAACTGTTTTTT; clone_size: -; d_call: -; v_call: TRBV5-1; j_call: TRBJ1-4
cdr3_aa: CASSSTPDKAYEQYF; cdr3_nt: TGCGCCAGCAGCTCCACTCCGGACAAAGCCTACGAGCAGTACTTC; clone_size: -; d_call: -; v_call: TRBV5-1; j_call: TRBJ2-7
cdr3_aa: CVTKAGGEQYF; cdr3_nt: TGTGTCACAAAGGCAGGGGGGGAGCAGTACTTC; clone_size: -; d_call: -; v_call: TRBV28; j_call: TRBJ2-7
cdr3_aa: CASSRSTGEGDYGYTF; cdr3_nt: TGTGCCAGCAGCCGATCGACAGGGGAAGGCGACTATGGCTACACCTTC; clone_size: -; d_call: TRBD1; v_call: TRBV4-2; j_call: TRBJ1-2
cdr3_aa: CASSFRVETQYF; cdr3_nt: TGTGCCAGCAGCTTCCGAGTGGAGACCCAGTACTTC; clone_size: -; d_call: -; v_call: TRBV7-9; j_call: TRBJ2-5
cdr3_aa: CASSLVGGPYEQYF; cdr3_nt: TGCGCCAGCAGCTTGGTGGGGGGTCCCTACGAGCAGTACTTC; clone_size: -; d_call: -; v_call: TRBV5-1; j_call: TRBJ2-7
cdr3_aa: CASSLFGVGEQYF; cdr3_nt: TGTGCCAGCAGTTTATTCGGGGTAGGCGAGCAGTACTTC; clone_size: -; d_call: -; v_call: TRBV27; j_call: TRBJ2-7
cdr3_aa: CASSLPGSIAGVSTDTQYF; cdr3_nt: TGTGCCAGCAGTTTACCCGGGAGTATAGCGGGGGTCAGCACAGATACGCAGTATTTT; clone_size: -; d_call: TRBD2; v_call: TRBV28; j_call: TRBJ2-3
cdr3_aa: CASSLGGGAPTGELFF; cdr3_nt: TGTGCCAGCAGCTTGGGAGGGGGGGCGCCCACCGGGGAGCTGTTTTTT; clone_size: -; d_call: -; v_call: TRBV5-4; j_call: TRBJ2-2
cdr3_aa: CASSALRGPDEQYF; cdr3_nt: TGTGCCAGTAGTGCCCTTAGGGGGCCAGACGAGCAGTACTTC; clone_size: few; d_call: TRBD1; v_call: TRBV19; j_call: TRBJ2-7
cdr3_aa: CASSPAGSRELFF; cdr3_nt: TGTGCCAGCAGCCCCGCGGGGAGCAGGGAGCTGTTTTTT; clone_size: -; d_call: -; v_call: TRBV7-2; j_call: TRBJ2-2
cdr3_aa: CASSPLGTGGRETQYF; cdr3_nt: TGTGCCAGCTCACCCCTCGGGACAGGGGGCCGGGAGACCCAGTACTTC; clone_size: -; d_call: TRBD1; v_call: TRBV18; j_call: TRBJ2-5
cdr3_aa: CASSEGGRATGELFF; cdr3_nt: TGTGCCAGCAGTGAAGGCGGGAGGGCCACCGGGGAGCTGTTTTTT; clone_size: few; d_call: TRBD2; v_call: TRBV6-1; j_call: TRBJ2-2
cdr3_aa: CASSPSGGGSTDTQYF; cdr3_nt: TGTGCCAGCAGTCCTTCCGGGGGGGGAAGCACAGATACGCAGTATTTT; clone_size: -; d_call: TRBD2; v_call: TRBV27; j_call: TRBJ2-3
cdr3_aa: CASSGPTGAVSGELFF; cdr3_nt: TGTGCCAGCAGTGGCCCGACAGGGGCCGTGTCCGGGGAGCTGTTTTTT; clone_size: -; d_call: TRBD1; v_call: TRBV6-1; j_call: TRBJ2-2
cdr3_aa: CASRLPTSTDTQYF; cdr3_nt: TGTGCCAGCAGATTACCGACTAGCACAGATACGCAGTATTTT; clone_size: -; d_call: -; v_call: TRBV7-2; j_call: TRBJ2-3
cdr3_aa: CTSSQDRTYGYTF; cdr3_nt: TGCACCAGCAGCCAAGATAGAACTTATGGCTACACCTTC; clone_size: -; d_call: -; v_call: TRBV1; j_call: TRBJ1-2
cdr3_aa: CASSSDSASYEQYF; cdr3_nt: TGTGCCAGTAGTAGCGACAGTGCCTCCTACGAGCAGTACTTC; clone_size: few; d_call: -; v_call: TRBV19; j_call: TRBJ2-7
cdr3_aa: CASSPEGGKGNTEAFF; cdr3_nt: TGCGCCAGCAGCCCCGAGGGGGGGAAGGGGAACACTGAAGCTTTCTTT; clone_size: -; d_call: -; v_call: TRBV5-1; j_call: TRBJ1-1
cdr3_aa: CASSLVRARIDEQYF; cdr3_nt: TGTGCCAGCAGCCTAGTGAGGGCGAGAATCGACGAGCAGTACTTC; clone_size: -; d_call: -; v_call: TRBV7-9; j_call: TRBJ2-7
cdr3_aa: CAGASDNTGELFF; cdr3_nt: TGTGCCGGGGCCAGCGATAACACCGGGGAGCTGTTTTTT; clone_size: -; d_call: -; v_call: TRBV7-9; j_call: TRBJ2-2
cdr3_aa: CASSSRTSGSGYEQFF; cdr3_nt: TGTGCCAGCAGCTCGAGGACTAGCGGGAGTGGGTATGAGCAGTTCTTC; clone_size: -; d_call: TRBD2; v_call: TRBV11-2; j_call: TRBJ2-1
cdr3_aa: CASSFTGTGYTF; cdr3_nt: TGTGCCAGCAGTTTTACAGGGACCGGCTACACCTTC; clone_size: -; d_call: -; v_call: TRBV6-1; j_call: TRBJ1-2
cdr3_aa: CATSRPRGGDETQYF; cdr3_nt: TGTGCCACCAGCAGACCACGTGGGGGGGACGAGACCCAGTACTTC; clone_size: -; d_call: TRBD2; v_call: TRBV15; j_call: TRBJ2-5
cdr3_aa: CASSLVRPTYEQYF; cdr3_nt: TGTGCCAGCAGTTTAGTCAGGCCAACCTACGAGCAGTACTTC; clone_size: -; d_call: -; v_call: TRBV28; j_call: TRBJ2-7
cdr3_aa: CASSPDRGGRETQYF; cdr3_nt: TGTGCCAGCAGCCCCGATCGGGGGGGAAGAGAGACCCAGTACTTC; clone_size: -; d_call: TRBD2; v_call: TRBV13; j_call: TRBJ2-5
cdr3_aa: CASSLGDHRAGEQFF; cdr3_nt: TGTGCCAGCAGTTTGGGAGACCACAGGGCAGGGGAGCAGTTCTTC; clone_size: few; d_call: -; v_call: TRBV28; j_call: TRBJ2-1
cdr3_aa: CASSTEGTRRTTEAFF; cdr3_nt: TGCGCCAGCAGCACGGAAGGGACACGTAGAACCACTGAAGCTTTCTTT; clone_size: -; d_call: -; v_call: TRBV5-1; j_call: TRBJ1-1
cdr3_aa: CASSDRSDVPTEAFF; cdr3_nt: TGTGCCAGCAGTGACCGAAGCGATGTCCCGACTGAAGCTTTCTTT; clone_size: -; d_call: -; v_call: TRBV6-4; j_call: TRBJ1-1
cdr3_aa: CASSLREGRIGQETQYF; cdr3_nt: TGTGCCAGCAGCTTGCGGGAGGGAAGAATCGGGCAAGAGACCCAGTACTTC; clone_size: -; d_call: TRBD2; v_call: TRBV7-9; j_call: TRBJ2-5
cdr3_aa: CASSSGGTGELFF; cdr3_nt: TGTGCCAGCAGTTCAGGGGGGACCGGGGAGCTGTTTTTT; clone_size: few; d_call: -; v_call: TRBV28; j_call: TRBJ2-2
cdr3_aa: CASSSPGGQNTGELFF; cdr3_nt: TGTGCCAGCAGCTCTCCGGGGGGGCAAAACACCGGGGAGCTGTTTTTT; clone_size: -; d_call: TRBD2; v_call: TRBV9; j_call: TRBJ2-2
cdr3_aa: CASSEGTDNQPQHF; cdr3_nt: TGTGCCAGCAGTGAAGGGACAGACAATCAGCCCCAGCATTTT; clone_size: -; d_call: TRBD1; v_call: TRBV6-5; j_call: TRBJ1-5
cdr3_aa: CASSLMPDEKLFF; cdr3_nt: TGCGCCAGCAGCTTGATGCCAGATGAAAAACTGTTTTTT; clone_size: -; d_call: -; v_call: TRBV5-1; j_call: TRBJ1-4
cdr3_aa: CASSAAGDIDTQYF; cdr3_nt: TGTGCCAGCAGTGCAGCGGGGGATATAGATACGCAGTATTTT; clone_size: -; d_call: TRBD2; v_call: TRBV6-4; j_call: TRBJ2-3
cdr3_aa: CASSLKIGRRGNTEAFF; cdr3_nt: TGTGCCAGCAGCTTAAAGATAGGGCGCAGGGGGAACACTGAAGCTTTCTTT; clone_size: -; d_call: -; v_call: TRBV11-3; j_call: TRBJ1-1
cdr3_aa: CASGPAGGEQFF; cdr3_nt: TGTGCTAGTGGGCCAGCCGGAGGTGAGCAGTTCTTC; clone_size: -; d_call: -; v_call: TRBV12-5; j_call: TRBJ2-1
cdr3_aa: CAGGTGLANGQYF; cdr3_nt: TGTGCCGGGGGGACGGGACTAGCTAACGGGCAGTACTTC; clone_size: -; d_call: TRBD2; v_call: TRBV27; j_call: TRBJ2-7
cdr3_aa: CASSIRDRDSYEQYF; cdr3_nt: TGTGCCAGTAGTATTCGGGACAGGGACTCCTACGAGCAGTACTTC; clone_size: few; d_call: TRBD1; v_call: TRBV19; j_call: TRBJ2-7
cdr3_aa: CASSPGQGLNQPQHF; cdr3_nt: TGTGCCAGCAGCCCGGGACAGGGGTTGAATCAGCCCCAGCATTTT; clone_size: -; d_call: TRBD1; v_call: TRBV6-1; j_call: TRBJ1-5
cdr3_aa: CASNRDLGTQYF; cdr3_nt: TGTGCCTCCAACAGGGACCTGGGTACGCAGTATTTT; clone_size: few; d_call: -; v_call: TRBV30; j_call: TRBJ2-3
cdr3_aa: CASSEFGDTGKRFF; cdr3_nt: TGTGCCAGCAGTGAATTCGGGGACACAGGGAAGAGGTTCTTC; clone_size: -; d_call: -; v_call: TRBV25-1; j_call: TRBJ2-1
cdr3_aa: CASSLSLGAGTDTQYF; cdr3_nt: TGTGCCAGCAGTTTGTCTCTGGGGGCGGGCACAGATACGCAGTATTTT; clone_size: -; d_call: -; v_call: TRBV28; j_call: TRBJ2-3
cdr3_aa: CASSTGLAGGYQETQYF; cdr3_nt: TGTGCCAGCAGTACCGGACTAGCGGGGGGGTACCAAGAGACCCAGTACTTC; clone_size: -; d_call: TRBD2; v_call: TRBV7-2; j_call: TRBJ2-5
cdr3_aa: CASSELQGFSNQPQHF; cdr3_nt: TGTGCCAGCAGTGAATTACAGGGGTTTAGCAATCAGCCCCAGCATTTT; clone_size: -; d_call: TRBD1; v_call: TRBV2; j_call: TRBJ1-5
cdr3_aa: CASSLRPGGSGYTF; cdr3_nt: TGCGCCAGCAGCCTTCGACCAGGGGGCAGTGGCTACACCTTC; clone_size: -; d_call: TRBD1; v_call: TRBV5-1; j_call: TRBJ1-2
cdr3_aa: CASGPSLYQETQYF; cdr3_nt: TGTGCCAGCGGGCCCTCACTGTACCAAGAGACCCAGTACTTC; clone_size: -; d_call: -; v_call: TRBV27; j_call: TRBJ2-5
cdr3_aa: CASSLGTGAGNTIYF; cdr3_nt: TGTGCCAGCAGCTTAGGGACAGGGGCCGGAAACACCATATATTTT; clone_size: -; d_call: TRBD1; v_call: TRBV7-9; j_call: TRBJ1-3
cdr3_aa: CSVELGVGDEQFF; cdr3_nt: TGCAGCGTTGAGTTGGGAGTGGGCGATGAGCAGTTCTTC; clone_size: -; d_call: -; v_call: TRBV29-1; j_call: TRBJ2-1
cdr3_aa: CASGLADSTDTQYF; cdr3_nt: TGTGCCAGCGGTCTAGCGGACTCAACAGATACGCAGTATTTT; clone_size: -; d_call: TRBD2; v_call: TRBV2; j_call: TRBJ2-3